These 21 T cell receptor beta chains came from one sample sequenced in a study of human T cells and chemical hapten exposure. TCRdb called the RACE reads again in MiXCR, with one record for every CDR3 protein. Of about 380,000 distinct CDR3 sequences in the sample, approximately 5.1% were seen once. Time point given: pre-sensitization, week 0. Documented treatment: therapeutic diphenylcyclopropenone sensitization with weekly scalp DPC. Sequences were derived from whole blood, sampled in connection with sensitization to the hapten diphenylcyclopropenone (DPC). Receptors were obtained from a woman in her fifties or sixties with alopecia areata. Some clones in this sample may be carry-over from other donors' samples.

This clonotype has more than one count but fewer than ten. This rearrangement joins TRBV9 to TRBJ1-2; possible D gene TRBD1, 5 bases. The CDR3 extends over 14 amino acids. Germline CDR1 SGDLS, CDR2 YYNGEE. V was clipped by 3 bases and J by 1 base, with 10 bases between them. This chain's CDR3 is CASSDGQGNYGYTF. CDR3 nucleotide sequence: TGTGCCAGCAGCGATGGGCAGGGTAACTATGGCTACACCTTC. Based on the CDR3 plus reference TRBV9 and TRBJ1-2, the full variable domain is DSGVTQTPKHLITATGQRVTLRCSPRSGDLSVYWYQQSLDQGLQFLIQYYNGEERAKGNILERFSAQQFPDLHSELNLSSLELGDSALYFCASSDGQGNYGYTFGSGTRLTVV.

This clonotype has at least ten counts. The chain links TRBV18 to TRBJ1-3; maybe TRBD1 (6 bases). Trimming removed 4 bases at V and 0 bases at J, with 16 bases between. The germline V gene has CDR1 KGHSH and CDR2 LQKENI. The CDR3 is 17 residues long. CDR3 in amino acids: CASSQSPDSFSGNTIYF. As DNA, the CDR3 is TGTGCCAGCTCACAGTCGCCGGACAGCTTCTCTGGAAACACCATATATTTT.

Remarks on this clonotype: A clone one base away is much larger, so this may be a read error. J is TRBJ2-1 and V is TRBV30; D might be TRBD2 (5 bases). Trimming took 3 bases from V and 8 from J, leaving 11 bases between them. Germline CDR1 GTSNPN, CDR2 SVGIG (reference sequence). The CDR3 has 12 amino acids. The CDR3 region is CAWRDSGDEQFF. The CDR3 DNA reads TGTGCCTGGAGGGACTCGGGCGATGAGCAGTTCTTC.

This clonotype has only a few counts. The CDR3 region has the DNA TGTGCCAGCAGCTTCATGGCCAATGAGCAGTTCTTC. As protein: CASSFMANEQFF. The V call is TRBV7-2, the J call TRBJ2-1; D call uncertain. The germline CDR1 and CDR2 sequences are SGHTA and FQGNSA. Trimming took off 3 bases at V and 6 bases at J, with 6 bases between the two ends. There are 12 residues in the CDR3. Using reference TRBV7-2 and TRBJ2-1 for the parts outside the CDR3, the full variable domain is GAGVSQSPSNKVTEKGKDVELRCDPISGHTALYWYRQSLGQGLEFLIYFQGNSAPDKSGLPSDRFSAERTGGSVSTLTIQRTQQEDSAVYLCASSFMANEQFFGPGTRLTVL.

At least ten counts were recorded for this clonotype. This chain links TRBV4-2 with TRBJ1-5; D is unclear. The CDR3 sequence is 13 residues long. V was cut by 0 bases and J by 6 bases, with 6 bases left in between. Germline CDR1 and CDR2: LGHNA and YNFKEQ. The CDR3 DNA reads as TGTGCCAGCAGCCAAGACAGCGGTCAGCCCCAGCATTTT. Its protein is CASSQDSGQPQHF.

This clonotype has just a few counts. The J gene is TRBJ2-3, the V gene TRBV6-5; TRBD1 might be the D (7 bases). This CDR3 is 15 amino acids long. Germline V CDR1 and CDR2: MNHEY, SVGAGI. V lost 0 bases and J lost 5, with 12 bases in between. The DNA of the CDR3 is TGTGCCAGCAGTTACTCCAGGGGGGATAGAGATACGCAGTATTTT. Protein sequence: CASSYSRGDRDTQYF.

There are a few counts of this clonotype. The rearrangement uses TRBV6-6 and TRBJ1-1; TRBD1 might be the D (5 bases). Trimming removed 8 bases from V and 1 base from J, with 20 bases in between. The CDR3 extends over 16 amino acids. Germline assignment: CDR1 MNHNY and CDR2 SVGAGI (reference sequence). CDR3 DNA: TGTGCCAGCCGTACCGCTAGTTCGGGGGAGAACACTGAAGCTTTCTTT. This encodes CASRTASSGENTEAFF.

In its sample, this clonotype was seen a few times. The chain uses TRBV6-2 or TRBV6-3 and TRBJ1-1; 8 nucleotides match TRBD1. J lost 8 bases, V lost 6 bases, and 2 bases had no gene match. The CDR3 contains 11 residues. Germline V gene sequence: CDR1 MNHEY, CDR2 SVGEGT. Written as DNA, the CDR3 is TGTGCCAGCAGCGACAGGGGAGAAGCTTTCTTT. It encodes CASSDRGEAFF.

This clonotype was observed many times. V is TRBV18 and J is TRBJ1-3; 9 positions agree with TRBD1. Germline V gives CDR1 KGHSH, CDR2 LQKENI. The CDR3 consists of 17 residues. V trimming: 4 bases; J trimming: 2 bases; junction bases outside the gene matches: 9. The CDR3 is CASSRLPGQGTGNTIYF. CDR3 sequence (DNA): TGTGCCAGCTCACGACTACCGGGACAGGGTACTGGAAACACCATATATTTT.

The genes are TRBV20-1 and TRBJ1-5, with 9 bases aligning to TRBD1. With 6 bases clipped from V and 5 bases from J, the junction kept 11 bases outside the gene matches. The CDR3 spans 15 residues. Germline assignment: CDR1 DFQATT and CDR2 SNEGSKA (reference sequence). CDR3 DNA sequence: TGCAGTGCCGCGGACAGGGGCCTCCTCGATCAGCCCCAGCATTTT. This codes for CSAADRGLLDQPQHF.

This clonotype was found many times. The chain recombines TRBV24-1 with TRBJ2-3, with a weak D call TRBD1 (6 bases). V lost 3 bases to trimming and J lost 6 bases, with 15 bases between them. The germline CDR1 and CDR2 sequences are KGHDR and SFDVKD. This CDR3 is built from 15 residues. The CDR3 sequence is CATSDGGHATDTQYF. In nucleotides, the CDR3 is TGTGCCACCAGTGATGGGGGACACGCGACCGATACGCAGTATTTT.

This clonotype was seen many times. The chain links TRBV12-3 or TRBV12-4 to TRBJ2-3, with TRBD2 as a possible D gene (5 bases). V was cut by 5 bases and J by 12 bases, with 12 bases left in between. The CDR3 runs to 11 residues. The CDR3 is CASSSRGSQYF. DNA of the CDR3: TGTGCCAGCAGTAGCCGGGGATCACAGTATTTT.

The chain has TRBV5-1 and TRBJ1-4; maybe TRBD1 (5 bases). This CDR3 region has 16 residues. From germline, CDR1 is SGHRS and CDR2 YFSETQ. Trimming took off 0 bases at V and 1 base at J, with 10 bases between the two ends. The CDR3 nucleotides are TGCGCCAGCAGCTTGGACGGGGCTCTAACTAATGAAAAACTGTTTTTT. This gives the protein CASSLDGALTNEKLFF.

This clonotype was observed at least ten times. The CDR3 region has the DNA TGTGCCAGCAGTCGGACAGCTAACTATGGCTACACCTTC. Translating it yields CASSRTANYGYTF. The chain links TRBV2 to TRBJ1-2; a weak D match, TRBD1 (6 bases). CDR1 is SNHLY and CDR2 is FYNNEI in the germline V gene. The ends were cut back, 5 bases at V and 0 bases at J, with 7 bases in the middle. This CDR3 comprises 13 residues.

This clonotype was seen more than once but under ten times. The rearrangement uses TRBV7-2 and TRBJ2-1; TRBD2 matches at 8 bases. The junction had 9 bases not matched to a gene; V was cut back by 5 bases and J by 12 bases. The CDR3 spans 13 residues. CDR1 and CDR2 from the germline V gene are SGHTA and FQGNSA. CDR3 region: CASSPMGLVRQFF. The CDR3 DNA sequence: TGTGCCAGCAGCCCCATGGGACTAGTGCGGCAGTTCTTC.

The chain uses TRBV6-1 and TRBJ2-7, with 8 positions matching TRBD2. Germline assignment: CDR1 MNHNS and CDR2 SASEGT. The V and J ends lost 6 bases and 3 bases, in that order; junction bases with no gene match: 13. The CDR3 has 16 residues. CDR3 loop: CASRAPGGAADYEQYF. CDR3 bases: TGTGCCAGCAGAGCCCCGGGGGGGGCTGCGGACTACGAGCAGTACTTC.

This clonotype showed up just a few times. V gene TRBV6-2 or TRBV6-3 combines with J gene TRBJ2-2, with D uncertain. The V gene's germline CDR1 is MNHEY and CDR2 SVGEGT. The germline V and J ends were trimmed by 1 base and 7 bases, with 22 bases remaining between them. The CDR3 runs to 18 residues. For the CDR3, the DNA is TGTGCCAGCAGTTACTATTCCGGCCCAGCACAAGTGAGCGGGGAGCTGTTTTTT. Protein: CASSYYSGPAQVSGELFF.

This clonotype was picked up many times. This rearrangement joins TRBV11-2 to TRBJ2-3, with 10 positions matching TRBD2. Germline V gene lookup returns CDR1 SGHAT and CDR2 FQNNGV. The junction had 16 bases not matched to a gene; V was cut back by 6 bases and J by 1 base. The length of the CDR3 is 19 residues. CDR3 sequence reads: CASRSGTSVTMTRTDTQYF. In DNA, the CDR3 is TGTGCCAGCAGGTCCGGGACTAGCGTGACGATGACCCGCACAGATACGCAGTATTTT.

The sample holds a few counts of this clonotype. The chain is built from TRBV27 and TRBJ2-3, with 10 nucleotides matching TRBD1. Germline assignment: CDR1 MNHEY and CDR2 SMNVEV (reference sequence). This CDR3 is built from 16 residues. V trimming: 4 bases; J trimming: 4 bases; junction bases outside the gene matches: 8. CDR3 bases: TGTGCCAGCAGTTCCCGGGACAGGGGACAGGCAGATACGCAGTATTTT. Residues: CASSSRDRGQADTQYF.

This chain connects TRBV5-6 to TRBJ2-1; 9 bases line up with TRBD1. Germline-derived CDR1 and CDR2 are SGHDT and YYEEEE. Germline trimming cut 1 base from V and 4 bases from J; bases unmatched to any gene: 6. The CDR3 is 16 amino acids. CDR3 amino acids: CASSLPGTGRYNEQFF. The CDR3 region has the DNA TGTGCCAGCAGCTTGCCGGGGACAGGGAGATACAATGAGCAGTTCTTC. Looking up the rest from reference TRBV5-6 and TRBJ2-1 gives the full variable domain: DAGVTQSPTHLIKTRGQQVTLRCSPKSGHDTVSWYQQALGQGPQFIFQYYEEEERQRGNFPDRFSGHQFPNYSSELNVNALLLGDSALYLCASSLPGTGRYNEQFFGPGTRLTVL.

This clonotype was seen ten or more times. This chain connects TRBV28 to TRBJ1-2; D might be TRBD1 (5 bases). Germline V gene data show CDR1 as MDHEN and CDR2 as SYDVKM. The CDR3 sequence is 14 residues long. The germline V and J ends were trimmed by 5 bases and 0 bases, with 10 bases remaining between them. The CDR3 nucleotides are TGTGCCAGCAGTCGACAGAGAGCTAACTATGGCTACACCTTC. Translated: CASSRQRANYGYTF.